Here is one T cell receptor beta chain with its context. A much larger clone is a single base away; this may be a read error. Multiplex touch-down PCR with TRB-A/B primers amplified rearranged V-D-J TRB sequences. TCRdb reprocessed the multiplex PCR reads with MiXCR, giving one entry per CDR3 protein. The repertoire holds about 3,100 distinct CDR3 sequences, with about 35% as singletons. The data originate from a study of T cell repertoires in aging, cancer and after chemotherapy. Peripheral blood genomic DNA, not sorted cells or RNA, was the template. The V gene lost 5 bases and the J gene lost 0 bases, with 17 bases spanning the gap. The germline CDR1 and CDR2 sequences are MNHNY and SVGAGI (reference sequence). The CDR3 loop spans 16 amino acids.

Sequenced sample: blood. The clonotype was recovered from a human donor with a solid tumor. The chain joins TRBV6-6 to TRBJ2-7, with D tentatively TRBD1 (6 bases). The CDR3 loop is CASSRTGHGASYEQYF. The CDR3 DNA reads TGTGCCAGCAGTCGAACGGGACATGGGGCCTCCTACGAGCAGTACTTC.